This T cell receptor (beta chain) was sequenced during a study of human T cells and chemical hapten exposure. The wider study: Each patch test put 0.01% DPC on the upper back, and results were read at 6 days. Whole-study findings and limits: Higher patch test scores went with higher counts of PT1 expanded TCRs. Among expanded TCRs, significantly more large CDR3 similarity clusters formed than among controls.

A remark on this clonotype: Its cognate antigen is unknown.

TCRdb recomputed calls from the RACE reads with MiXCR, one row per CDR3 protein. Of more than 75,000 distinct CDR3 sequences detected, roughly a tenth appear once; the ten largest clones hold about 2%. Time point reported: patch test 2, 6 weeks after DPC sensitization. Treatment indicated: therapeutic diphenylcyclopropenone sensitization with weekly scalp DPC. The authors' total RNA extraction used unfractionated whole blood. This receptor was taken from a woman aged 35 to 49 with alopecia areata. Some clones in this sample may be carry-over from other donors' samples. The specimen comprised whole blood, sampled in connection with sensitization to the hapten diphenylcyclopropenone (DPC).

Here the CDR3 reads CASSFAGAGDEQYF. CDR3 nucleotides: TGTGCCAGCAGTTTCGCTGGGGCGGGAGACGAGCAGTACTTC. The chain employs TRBV28 and TRBJ2-7; 7 bases map to TRBD2. Trimming took 3 bases from V and 5 from J; bases not matched to a gene: 7. Germline V gives CDR1 MDHEN, CDR2 SYDVKM. The CDR3 spans 14 residues.